The 15 T cell receptor beta chains in this list originate from one sample, sequenced in a study of early T cells in non-severe SARS-CoV-2 infection listed by TCRdb under 2021. Libraries came from 5' RACE. TCRdb lists the instrument as NextSeq 500. TCRdb took the public reads, trimmed them with fastp at Q25, ran MiXCR for clone calling and kept in-frame beta chains. Each entry merges the rows of one CDR3 protein and shows their most common DNA and genes. In all, the sample holds 40,000 to 45,000 distinct CDR3 sequences, and approximately 6.2% of those were seen once. The ten biggest clones cover roughly 7.7% of the sample. Sequencing used whole blood, obtained at baseline. These TCRs come from an adult who was a healthcare worker with PCR-confirmed SARS-CoV-2 infection or an uninfected control (not recorded which).

This clonotype was counted ten times or more. The rearrangement joins TRBV7-8 to TRBJ2-5; D is possibly TRBD1 (6 bases). This CDR3 has 16 residues. Between the trimmed V and J ends, which lost 5 bases and 5 bases, there was a span of 21 bases. The V gene's germline CDR1 is SGHVS and CDR2 FQNEAQ. The CDR3 spells CASSAHSQGTRETQYF. DNA for the CDR3: TGTGCCAGCAGCGCTCACTCCCAGGGGACCAGGGAGACCCAGTACTTC.

This clonotype was picked up many times. The V call is TRBV20-1, the J call TRBJ2-7; a weak D match, TRBD2 (7 bases). The CDR3 has 13 residues. Germline V gene lookup returns CDR1 DFQATT and CDR2 SNEGSKA (reference sequence). Trimming stripped 0 bases from V and 2 bases from J, with 8 bases between. CDR3 sequence reads: CSAREGGPYEQYF. CDR3 sequence (DNA): TGCAGTGCTAGAGAGGGGGGGCCCTACGAGCAGTACTTC.

CDR3 loop: CASSSQTVRNQPQHF. The CDR3 DNA is TGTGCCAGCAGTTCCCAGACAGTGCGGAATCAGCCCCAGCATTTT. The chain employs TRBV12-3 or TRBV12-4 and TRBJ1-5, with D tentatively TRBD1 (5 bases). V dropped 4 bases and J dropped 4 bases, with 14 bases sitting between them. The CDR3 totals 15 residues.

This clonotype was counted only a few times. V is TRBV5-1 and J is TRBJ2-1; 7 bases map to TRBD2. The V and J ends lost 5 bases and 0 bases, in that order; junction bases with no gene match: 5. Germline-derived CDR1 and CDR2 are SGHRS and YFSETQ. The CDR3 runs to 15 residues. The CDR3 coding sequence is TGCGCCAGCAGTGCGGGGGATGCCTCCTACAATGAGCAGTTCTTC. Its protein product is CASSAGDASYNEQFF.

This chain links TRBV6-2 or TRBV6-3 with TRBJ1-6, with 7 bases fitting TRBD1. V shed 5 bases, J shed 10 bases, and the junction held 5 bases outside the gene matches. From germline, CDR1 is MNHEY and CDR2 SVGEGT. The CDR3 is made up of 13 amino acids. The CDR3 bases are TGTGCCAGCAGTGGACAGGTCGGATCACCCCTCCACTTT. Its translation is CASSGQVGSPLHF.

This clonotype was observed a handful of times. The J gene is TRBJ1-2, the V gene TRBV20-1; no clear D. The CDR3 covers 11 residues. Between the trimmed V and J ends, which lost 3 bases and 6 bases, there was a span of 8 bases. Germline V gene lookup returns CDR1 DFQATT and CDR2 SNEGSKA (reference sequence). The CDR3: CSARFGNGYTF. The CDR3 DNA reads as TGCAGTGCTAGGTTTGGTAATGGCTACACCTTC.

This clonotype has at least ten counts. J is TRBJ1-4 and V is TRBV18; tentative D call: TRBD1 (5 bases). CDR3 length: 13 amino acids. Germline CDR1 KGHSH, CDR2 LQKENI. V lost 2 bases, J lost 5 bases, and 6 bases lay in between. The CDR3 DNA follows: TGTGCCAGCTCACCAGGGACGAATGAAAAACTGTTTTTT. Its translation: CASSPGTNEKLFF.

The table lists this clonotype with many counts. The J gene is TRBJ2-1, the V gene TRBV6-2 or TRBV6-3, with TRBD2 matching over 15 bases. J was trimmed by 7 bases and V by 7 bases; bases with no gene match: 11. CDR1 is MNHEY and CDR2 is SVGEGT in the germline V gene. This CDR3 spans 17 amino acids. In DNA form, the CDR3 reads TGTGCCAGCACTTCCCCAGGGACTAGCGGGGGGCCTAATGAGCAGTTCTTC. This codes for CASTSPGTSGGPNEQFF.

This clonotype was detected many times. V is TRBV7-9 and J is TRBJ2-3, with TRBD1 identical over 7 bases. This CDR3 is 18 amino acids long. V was pared by 5 bases and J by 2 bases, with 16 bases of the junction left unmatched. Per the germline V gene, CDR1 is SEHNR and CDR2 is FQNEAQ (reference sequence). CDR3 bases: TGTGCCAGCAGCGAACGGGACAGCTTGCCCGACTTCACAGATACGCAGTATTTT. It encodes CASSERDSLPDFTDTQYF. Using reference TRBV7-9 and TRBJ2-3 for the parts outside the CDR3, the full variable domain is DTGVSQNPRHKITKRGQNVTFRCDPISEHNRLYWYRQTLGQGPEFLTYFQNEAQLEKSRLLSDRFSAERPKGSFSTLEIQRTEQGDSAMYLCASSERDSLPDFTDTQYFGPGTRLTVL.

This chain connects TRBV13 to TRBJ2-3; TRBD2 aligns across 14 bases. Germline V gives CDR1 PRHDT, CDR2 FYEKMQ (reference sequence). The CDR3 is 17 amino acids. V lost 5 bases and J lost 6; bases outside the gene matches: 10. CDR3 nucleotides: TGTGCCAGCAGCCCGACTAGCGGGGGGGCAAATGACGATACGCAGTATTTT. The encoded protein is CASSPTSGGANDDTQYF.

Many counts were recorded for this clonotype. V is TRBV5-8 and J is TRBJ2-1; possibly TRBD2 for D (6 bases). The CDR3 is 16 amino acids. Germline CDR1 is SGHTS and CDR2 is YDEGEE. The ends were cut back, 0 bases at V and 5 bases at J, with 15 bases in the middle. The CDR3: CASSLDKGWRDNEQFF. CDR3 nucleotide sequence: TGTGCCAGCAGCTTGGATAAAGGGTGGAGGGACAATGAGCAGTTCTTC.

The chain links TRBV2 to TRBJ2-5; possibly TRBD1 for D (6 bases). This CDR3 region has 15 residues. Germline V gene lookup returns CDR1 SNHLY and CDR2 FYNNEI. With 7 bases removed from V and 1 base from J, the gap between germline ends came to 16 bases. The CDR3 spells CASIRQAPRQETQYF. The CDR3 DNA sequence: TGTGCCAGCATCCGACAGGCCCCACGCCAAGAGACCCAGTACTTC. The variable domain in full, with the rest retrieved from reference TRBV2 and TRBJ2-5, is EPEVTQTPSHQVTQMGQEVILRCVPISNHLYFYWYRQILGQKVEFLVSFYNNEISEKSEIFDDQFSVERPDGSNFTLKIRSTKLEDSAMYFCASIRQAPRQETQYFGPGTRLLVL.

The V and J genes are TRBV7-3 and TRBJ2-1, with D unclear. V lost 5 bases and J 4 bases, leaving 15 bases between the germline ends. Germline-derived CDR1 and CDR2 are SGHTA and FQGTGA. There are 15 residues in the CDR3. The CDR3 nucleotides are TGTGCCAGCAGCCCCGGTGAAGGGCCTTACAATGAGCAGTTCTTC. Translated: CASSPGEGPYNEQFF.

The sample holds many counts of this clonotype. This chain joins TRBV12-3 or TRBV12-4 and TRBJ1-6; unclear D gene. V dropped 2 bases and J dropped 10 bases, with 15 bases sitting between them. The length of the CDR3 is 15 residues. The CDR3 loop is CASSLLPGGQSPLHF. The CDR3 DNA reads as TGTGCCAGCAGTTTACTCCCCGGAGGGCAATCACCCCTCCACTTT.

This clonotype was counted ten times or more. The chain employs TRBV7-3 and TRBJ2-5, with D possibly being TRBD2 (6 bases). CDR3 length: 16 amino acids. Trimming cost V 0 bases and J 4 bases, with 15 bases left between them. Looked up from germline, CDR1 is SGHTA and CDR2 is FQGTGA. The CDR3 DNA reads TGTGCCAGCAGCTTAACGGTGGCGGGGTTCGGAGAGACCCAGTACTTC. This translates into CASSLTVAGFGETQYF.